This T cell receptor (beta chain) was recovered during a study of glioma-infiltrating T cells after dendritic cell vaccination. Study background: Samples are from glioblastoma patients in Phase I and II dendritic cell vaccine trials. Study results and caveats: Complete blood and tumor specimen sets were limited to few patients.

Details on this clone: The antigen remains unidentified.

Primers: 60 V beta forward and 13 J beta reverse. Sequencing was performed with immunoSEQ multiplex PCR; in TCRdb, only in-frame clones are kept and a portion is missing. The sample has some 70,000 clones, 65% to 90% seen once. The TCR sequence derives from a human donor with glioblastoma. The sample consisted of blood, taken before dendritic cell vaccination.

The CDR3 nucleotides are TGTGCCTGGAGTTACGGGACAGGGGGAAGCTATGGCTACACCTTC. It is translated as CAWSYGTGGSYGYTF. V is TRBV30 and J is TRBJ1-2; 11 positions match TRBD1. The V segment lost 2 bases and the J segment 4 bases; nucleotides outside the gene matches: 6. Per the germline V gene, CDR1 is GTSNPN and CDR2 is SVGIG (reference sequence). This CDR3 contains 15 residues.